This TCR beta chain is drawn from a study of shared clonotypes between healthy human individuals (dated by TCRdb to 2018 to 2020). Turning to the overall study: The cohort included three men and a couple of women between 18 and 49 years of age. To estimate repertoire size and how much clonotype sharing occurs between individuals, the study deeply sequenced the blood TCR repertoires of roughly 5 healthy adults. To increase sequencing depth and limit assay-specific biases, TCR repertoire library preparation and sequencing were carried out by different laboratories using diverse techniques. Per donor, three plates each were used for CD4 naive and CD4 memory, two for CD8 naive, and one for CD8 memory. Between about 0.8 and 8.9 billion PBMCs per donor were obtained by leukapheresis. Broad study findings and their caveats: Incomplete sequencing was indicated by rarefaction of sorted-subset datasets, despite the large sequencing depth. Pairwise subsampling led to the expectation that sequencing depth would affect the degree of clonotype sharing among donors. The small number of donors limited the genetic and exposure-history diversity represented. Across a handful of donors, 5% to 6% of naive CD4, approximately 3.6% of naive CD8, 2.3% of memory CD4, and roughly 0.41% of memory CD8 clonotypes were shared. Higher generation probabilities were observed for clonotypes shared by all four sorted-subset donors than for non-shared clonotypes. Sampling was restricted to blood, and TCR repertoires in tissues likely differ from the TCR repertoires found in blood. Naive subsets generally had larger estimated clonotype richness than memory subsets did.

Healthy HIV-negative adults with no recently reported acute infections or vaccinations were included as donors. All donors were Caucasian adults living in Nashville, Tennessee, USA. CD4+ T cells were enriched by magnetic negative selection, after which naive cells were positively selected on CD45RA and the negative fraction was taken as the memory subset. Blood was obtained by leukapheresis, after which PBMCs were separated by Ficoll-Histopaque density gradient centrifugation and cryopreserved in liquid nitrogen vapor phase. Purity and quantity of every magnetically sorted T cell population were checked by analytical flow cytometry. Each sorted fraction had its genomic DNA isolated and then quantified by UV absorbance on a Nanodrop 2000c. Using the deep immunoSEQ assay, TCR CDR3 regions were amplified from genomic DNA by multiplex PCR. Genomic DNA extracted from each cell subset was distributed evenly over all wells of several immunoSEQ 96-well plates, and each plate served as one replicate. For sorted subsets, around 0.2 ug genomic DNA, equal to some 28,000 T cell genomes, was loaded into each replicate PCR. Purified libraries were quantified with a Qubit 3.0 fluorometer, sized on a Bioanalyzer 2100, and re-quantified with the KAPA Library Quantification kit. Every immunoSEQ 96-well plate was sequenced on a dedicated single-read 150-cycle Illumina NextSeq 550 flow cell. In the original analysis: Because only junctional sequences without quality scores were contained in the immunoSEQ output, filtering matching that applied to full-length reads could not be performed. To assign V/J genes and CDR3, sequences were annotated using PyIR, a Python wrapper for IgBLAST v1.9, with IMGT germline references. Reads were filtered out if the reads had weak V/J assignments (E-value above 1e-6), no CDR3, stop codons, out-of-frame junctions, or ambiguous translated residues. V3J clonotypes were defined as sequences sharing the same inferred V gene, J gene, and CDR3 amino acid sequence. Percentage overlap between repertoires was calculated by dividing the number of shared unique clonotypes by the size of the smaller repertoire. Richness of each repertoire was evaluated using RTK rarefaction, the Chao1 estimator, and Recon v2.1 estimates of unobserved clonotypes. Generation probabilities for all TCRbeta clonotypes obtained by the gDNA method from a handful of donors were computed using OLGA. TCRdb took over this immuneACCESS table, retaining in-frame rearrangements with V and J assigned. Such tables are incomplete; in checked studies, under half of the missing clones stem from an unresolved V gene, and the remainder is unexplained. That table gives V, J and clone size, and the DNA gave D and trimming. For this sample the table gives over a million clones, of which about 75% were detected only once. The top ten clonotypes cover approximately 1.5% of the sample.

Looking up the germline V gene (reference sequence) yields CDR1 SEHNR and CDR2 FQNEAQ. CDR3 length: 15 amino acids, cysteine to phenylalanine. This entry keeps only the CDR3 DNA: 45 bases, framed from base 1. The junction shows trimming of 6 bases on V and 5 bases on J, plus 16 bases between the germline ends. This clone turned up a few times. Its binding antigen is unknown. Nothing much larger sits one base from this clone, and base qualities are not available. Recombination linked TRBV7-9 to TRBJ2-2; the D segment cannot be called with confidence. Sequences were obtained from memory CD4+ T cells sorted from blood. The cell subset or site tag for this specimen amounts to: CD45RA-negative fraction. This receptor was taken from a young man in good health. The CDR3 protein sequence reads: CASSFRWPVTGELFF. The sequenced DNA is TGTGCCAGCAGTTTCCGTTGGCCTGTTACCGGGGAGCTGTTTTTT. This CDR3, with the reference TRBV7-9 and TRBJ2-2 proteins standing in past its ends, gives the full variable domain DTGVSQNPRHKITKRGQNVTFRCDPISEHNRLYWYRQTLGQGPEFLTYFQNEAQLEKSRLLSDRFSAERPKGSFSTLEIQRTEQGDSAMYLCASSFRWPVTGELFFGEGSRLTVL.